This entry is about one TCR beta chain. Its antigen is unknown. The record originates from a study of shared clonotypes between healthy human individuals. Study-level results: Rarefaction revealed incomplete sorted-subset sequencing despite large depth. Researchers sampled only blood; tissue repertoires likely differ.

V was clipped by 4 bases and J by 7 bases, with 16 bases between them. Germline assignment: CDR1 MNHEY and CDR2 SMNVEV (reference sequence). The CDR3 is 14 amino acids. Assay execution took place at the deep level. Generated by immunoSEQ multiplex PCR, the TCRdb table keeps only in-frame clones and is missing some. Here the sample spans about 2.1 million clones, 93% being singletons. Naive CD8 isolation took CD45RO-negative cells positively selected for CCR7 and excluded terminally differentiated effector memory CD45RA+ cells. The chain joins TRBV27 to TRBJ1-2, with D possibly matching TRBD1 (6 bases). What was sequenced was naive CD8+ T cells from PBMCs. The sequence was obtained from a man younger than 30 in good health. Some clones in this sample may be carry-over from other donors' samples. The CDR3 coding sequence is TGTGCCAGCAGTTCTCTGGGGGACATTGGTGGCTACACCTTC. It is translated as CASSSLGDIGGYTF.